The 8 T cell receptor beta chains below all came from one sample that was sequenced in a study of vaccination and CD4 T cells after COVID-19. Antigens of these TCRs are unknown. The Oncomine TCR Beta short-read assay was applied to DNA of cultured CD4+ T cells. TCRdb itself ran the PCR reads through MiXCR, one entry per CDR3 protein. The table has 9,000 to 10,000 distinct CDR3 sequences, approximately 52% seen once. Indicated treatment: approximately nine-day PBMC culture with coronavirus spike peptide pools or control peptides (ViraFEST assay). Sequenced input: CD4+ T cells from blood, cultured in vitro. The source is a human donor who had recovered from COVID-19.

This clonotype was observed a handful of times. The genes are TRBV21-1 and TRBJ1-5; no check of the table's D call, TRBD1, against the DNA was made. TRBV21-1 is an annotated pseudogene. CDR3 size: 15 residues. CDR3 bases: TGTGCCAGCTATACCGGGTGGGACACCAATCAGCCCCAGCATTTT. This gives the protein CASYTGWDTNQPQHF.

CDR3 nucleotides: TGTGCCAGCAGTTACTCGAAAGGGGTTGAGCAGTTCTTC. Residues: CASSYSKGVEQFF. V is TRBV6-2 or TRBV6-3 and J is TRBJ2-1; tentatively, D is TRBD1 (5 bases). The germline V gene encodes CDR1 MNHEY and CDR2 SVGEGT. V shed 0 bases and J shed 9 bases, with 9 bases lying between them. The CDR3 contains 13 residues.

This chain joins TRBV11-1 and TRBJ2-1, with 9 bases that match TRBD1. CDR3 size: 15 residues. CDR1 SGHAT and CDR2 FQDESV come from the germline V gene (reference sequence). V was clipped by 5 bases and J by 8 bases; unmatched bases: 10. The DNA for the CDR3 is TGTGCCAGCAGCCACCGGGACAGGGCTTCGGATGAGCAGTTCTTC. It encodes CASSHRDRASDEQFF.

The CDR3 loop reads CASSYSSTYDNEQFF. The CDR3 region has the DNA TGTGCCAGCAGTTACTCCTCGACCTACGACAATGAGCAGTTCTTC. The rearrangement links TRBV6-5 to TRBJ2-1; unclear D gene. Per germline, CDR1 MNHEY and CDR2 SVGAGI. V lost 0 bases to trimming and J lost 5 bases, with 11 bases between them. The CDR3 runs to 15 residues.

J is TRBJ2-5 and V is TRBV20-1; TRBD2 matches 10 bases. CDR3 length equals 16 residues. CDR1 and CDR2 from the germline V gene are DFQATT and SNEGSKA (reference sequence). J was trimmed by 4 bases and V by 3 bases; bases with no gene match: 11. CDR3 loop: CSASTTSGPVIETQYF. CDR3 sequence (DNA): TGCAGTGCTAGCACGACTAGCGGGCCGGTGATAGAGACCCAGTACTTC.

The chain recombines TRBV10-3 with TRBJ1-2, with D possibly TRBD1 on 5 matching bases. The CDR3 sequence is 13 residues long. V dropped 0 bases and J dropped 7 bases, with 9 bases sitting between them. The germline CDR1 and CDR2 sequences are ENHRY and SYGVKD. The CDR3 sequence: CAISESTRAGYTF. CDR3 bases: TGTGCCATCAGTGAGTCGACCAGGGCTGGCTACACCTTC.

CDR3 in amino acids: CASSASGVGDTQYF. The CDR3 DNA sequence: TGTGCCAGTAGTGCGTCGGGAGTTGGTGATACGCAGTATTTT. The V gene is TRBV19, the J gene TRBJ2-3; possibly TRBD2 for D (6 bases). Trimming took 5 bases from V and 6 from J, leaving 15 bases between them. Germline V gives CDR1 LNHDA, CDR2 SQIVND (reference sequence). CDR3 length: 14 residues.

This chain joins TRBV11-3 and TRBJ2-2; perhaps TRBD2 as D (5 bases). The V end was cut by 6 bases, the J end by 6 bases, with 11 bases between. The CDR3 is made up of 13 amino acids. CDR1 and CDR2 from the germline V gene are SGHNT and YENEEA. In DNA form, the CDR3 reads TGTGCCAGCAGTCCGTCGAGGGCCGGGGAGCTGTTTTTT. It yields the protein CASSPSRAGELFF.